This T cell receptor beta chain was sequenced in a study of early T cells in non-severe SARS-CoV-2 infection (dated by TCRdb to about 2021). For the wider study: Because TCR sequencing relied on bulk RNA taken from unsorted whole blood, pairing of alpha and beta chains was not possible. Study-wide conclusions, independent of this receptor: VDJdb matching was skewed toward anti-spike CD8 responses, so virus-specific expansions were likely underestimated and private and CD4 specificities were missed.

Receptor amplification or capture employed 5' RACE. TCRdb shows the sequencer as NextSeq 500. The TCR library protocol attached unique molecular identifiers to individual cDNA molecules to correct for sequencing error and PCR bias. Both TCR alpha and beta chains were sequenced, and tight co-correlation was observed between alpha and beta sequence abundances in each sample. Processing in the source paper ran as follows. V gene, J gene and CDR3 annotation of TCR sequences was performed with Decombinator V4. TCRs were defined as expanded if a significant change between any two time points was detected under a Poisson model with p below 0.0001. Abundances of TCRs were expressed as counts per million after normalisation to the total number of TCRs sequenced in each sample. MAIT TCRs were defined by TRAV1-2 paired with TRAJ12, TRAJ20 or TRAJ33, and iNKT TCRs by TRAV10 paired with TRAJ18. VDJdb, accessed 1 November 2021, was searched for CMV, EBV and SARS-CoV-2 annotated TCRs, with TCRs annotated for multiple antigens excluded. The public reads were reanalyzed by TCRdb: fastp trimming at Q25, MiXCR alignment, in-frame beta chains only. Rows are combined by CDR3 protein, so each entry shows the most common genes and DNA. The V and J calls shown here were made by TCRdb, not taken from the authors' results. The sample table lists about 30,000 distinct CDR3 sequences, about 5% of them with a count of one. The ten most abundant clones make up approximately 0.87% of the sample.

CDR1 DFQATT and CDR2 SNEGSKA were looked up in the germline V gene (reference sequence). V is clipped by 5 bases and J by 4 bases, and the sequence between their germline boundaries is 17 bases long. The CDR3 goes from the cysteine to the phenylalanine over 14 residues. Kept here is only the CDR3 DNA, which spans 42 bases and is read in frame from base 1. A case-control design nested within a healthcare worker cohort in London, UK, was used, with weekly nasopharyngeal swab PCR tests and blood sampling performed. Healthcare workers were recruited between 23 and 31 March 2020, during the week of the UK lockdown, and were followed weekly for up to about 16 weeks. This clonotype has at least ten counts. There is no known antigen for this receptor. Base qualities are missing; no much larger clone stands one base away.

Rearrangement joined TRBV20-1 to TRBJ1-2, with no reliable assignment of the D segment. The sequencing sample was made of whole blood. The source of this sequence is an adult who was a healthcare worker with PCR-confirmed SARS-CoV-2 infection or an uninfected control (not recorded which). The DNA sequence is as follows: TGCAGTGCTCCCCCCCCGGGTACCCGCTATGGCTACACCTTC. The resulting protein is CSAPPPGTRYGYTF.